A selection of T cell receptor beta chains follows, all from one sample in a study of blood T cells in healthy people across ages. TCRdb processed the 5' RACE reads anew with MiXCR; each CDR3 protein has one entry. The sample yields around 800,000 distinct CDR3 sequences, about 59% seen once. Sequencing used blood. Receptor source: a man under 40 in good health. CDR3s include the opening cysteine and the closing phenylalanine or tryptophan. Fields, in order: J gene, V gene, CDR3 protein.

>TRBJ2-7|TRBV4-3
CASSQARVGPYEQYF
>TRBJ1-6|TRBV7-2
CASSERPLGQNSPLHF
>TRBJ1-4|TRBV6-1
CASSDPEFSEKLFF
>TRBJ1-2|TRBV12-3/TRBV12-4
CASSRRGAGGYTF
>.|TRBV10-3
CAISEDRVGSYEQYF
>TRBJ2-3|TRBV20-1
CSRVGGADTQYF
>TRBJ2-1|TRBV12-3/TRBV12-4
CASSLWDMNEQFF
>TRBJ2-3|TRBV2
CASRTGISTDTQYF
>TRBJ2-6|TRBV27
CASSLYNWGQGISGANVLTF
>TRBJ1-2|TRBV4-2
CASSQDFGGYYGYTF
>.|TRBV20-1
CSARDGRGQGAIRETQYF
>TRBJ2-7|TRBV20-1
CSAYSDSFDEQYF
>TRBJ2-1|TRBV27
CASSSPAVWNNEQFF
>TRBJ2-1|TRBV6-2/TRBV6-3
CASSYRGPYNEQFF
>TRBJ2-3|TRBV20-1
CSATIAELSTDTQYF
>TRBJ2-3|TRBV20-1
CSAREDRTGVTDTQYF
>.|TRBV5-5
CASSLEPIYYEQYF
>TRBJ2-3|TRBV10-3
CATYVGDATDTQYF
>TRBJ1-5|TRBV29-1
CSVAGSGGNQPQHF
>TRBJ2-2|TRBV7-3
CASSLGTIDNTGELFF
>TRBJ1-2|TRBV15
CATSREPTGGYGYTF
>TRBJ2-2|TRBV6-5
CASSYLGGPGSGELFF
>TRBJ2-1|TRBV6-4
CASSPSGGADEQFF
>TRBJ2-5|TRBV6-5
CASAWRVQETQYF
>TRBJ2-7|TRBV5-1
CASSLDQGFSEQYF
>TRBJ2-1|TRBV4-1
CASSQVGQGVRGEQFF
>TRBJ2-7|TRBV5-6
CASSGDREGYEQYF
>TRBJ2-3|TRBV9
CASSVRADTDTQYF
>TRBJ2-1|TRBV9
CASSATGVPYNEQFF
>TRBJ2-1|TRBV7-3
CASSPRGRNNEQFF
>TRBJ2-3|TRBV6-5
CASSSRTGTDTQYF
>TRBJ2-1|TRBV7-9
CASSLDHRYNEQFF
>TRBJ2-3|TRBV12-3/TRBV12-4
CASSPTADTQYF
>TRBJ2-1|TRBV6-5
CASSASGGGAYNEQFF
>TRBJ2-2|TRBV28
CASSFSSSTGELFF
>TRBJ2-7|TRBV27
CASSLFYPSSYEQYF
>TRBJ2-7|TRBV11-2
CASSPRGGQSSYEQYF
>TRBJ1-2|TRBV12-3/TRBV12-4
CASRGTEYGYTF
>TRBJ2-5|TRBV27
CASSGRPFMETQYF
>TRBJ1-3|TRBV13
CASLDPTGNSGNTIYF
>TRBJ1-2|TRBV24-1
CATTQDSYGYTF
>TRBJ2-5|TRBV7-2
CASNEAGVQETQYF